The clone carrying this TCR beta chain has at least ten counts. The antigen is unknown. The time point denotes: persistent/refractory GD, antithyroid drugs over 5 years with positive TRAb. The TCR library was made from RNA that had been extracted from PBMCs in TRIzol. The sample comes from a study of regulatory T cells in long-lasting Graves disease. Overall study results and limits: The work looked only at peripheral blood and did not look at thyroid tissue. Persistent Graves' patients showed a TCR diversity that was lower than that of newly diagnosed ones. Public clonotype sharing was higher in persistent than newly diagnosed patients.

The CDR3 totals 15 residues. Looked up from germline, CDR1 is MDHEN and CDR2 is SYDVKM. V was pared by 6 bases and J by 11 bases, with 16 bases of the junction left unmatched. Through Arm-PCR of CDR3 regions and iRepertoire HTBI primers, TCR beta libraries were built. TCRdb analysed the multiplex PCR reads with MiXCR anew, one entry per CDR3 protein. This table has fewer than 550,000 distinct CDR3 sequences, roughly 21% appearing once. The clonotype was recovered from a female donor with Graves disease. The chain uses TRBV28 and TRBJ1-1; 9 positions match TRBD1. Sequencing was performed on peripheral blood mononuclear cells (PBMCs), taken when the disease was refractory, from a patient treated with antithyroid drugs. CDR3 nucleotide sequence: TGTGCCAGCAGGATCCCCGGGACAGGGTCTAATAAGGCTTTCTTT. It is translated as CASRIPGTGSNKAFF.